The rows below give T cell receptor beta chains drawn from one sample of a study of blood T cell repertoires in COVID-19. Here immunoSEQ multiplex PCR was the method, and the copy in TCRdb shows in-frame clones only, minus some. Of hundreds of thousands of clones in the sample, just over 85% were seen once. Sample: peripheral blood. These receptors were taken from a woman between 25 and 40 years old with active or convalescent COVID-19. Each CDR3 is given with its conserved first and last residue. The order of the fields is J gene, clone size, D gene, V gene, CDR3 protein, CDR3 DNA. D genes are given only for firm matches. Part of the rows lack a size; the others show once, few, many or a class for expanded clones.

TRBJ1-1,.,.,TRBV18,CASSPSPTGRGTEAFF,TGTGCCAGCTCACCCTCCCCCACGGGTAGAGGGACTGAAGCTTTCTTT
TRBJ2-3,.,.,TRBV6-6,CASSRFRLVTSTDTQYF,TGTGCCAGCAGTCGATTCAGACTAGTCACTAGCACAGATACGCAGTATTTT
TRBJ2-3,.,TRBD2,TRBV5-1,CASSPGRERADTQYF,TGCGCCAGCAGCCCCGGGCGGGAGAGGGCGGATACGCAGTATTTT
TRBJ2-3,once,.,TRBV5-1,CASSLESGTDTQYF,TGCGCCAGCAGCTTGGAATCAGGGACAGATACGCAGTATTTT
TRBJ2-1,few,.,TRBV9,CASSVMLAGNNEQFF,TGTGCCAGCAGCGTAATGCTGGCGGGGAACAATGAGCAGTTCTTC
TRBJ2-4,.,.,TRBV6-5,CASSLTVAKNIQYF,TGTGCCAGCAGTTTGACAGTAGCCAAAAACATTCAGTACTTC
TRBJ1-1,.,.,TRBV7-8,CASSLVDRMNTEAFF,TGTGCCAGCAGCTTAGTTGACAGGATGAACACTGAAGCTTTCTTT
TRBJ1-6,.,.,TRBV19,CASSTTGTNSPLHF,TGTGCCAGTAGTACAACAGGGACTAATTCACCCCTCCACTTT
TRBJ1-4,.,.,TRBV19,CASSIRAGTATNEKLFF,TGTGCCAGTAGTATCCGGGCAGGGACTGCAACTAATGAAAAACTGTTTTTT
TRBJ1-2,once,.,TRBV6-5,CASRGSGEGYGYTF,TGTGCCAGCAGGGGATCGGGGGAAGGGTATGGCTACACCTTC
TRBJ1-2,.,TRBD1,TRBV20-1,CSAWTGYGYTF,TGCAGTGCTTGGACAGGCTATGGCTACACCTTC
TRBJ1-6,once,TRBD1,TRBV4-1,CASSQGRAGGVNSPLHF,TGCGCCAGCAGCCAAGGCCGGGCAGGGGGAGTGAATTCACCCCTCCACTTT
TRBJ1-4,.,.,TRBV19,CASSLVPDSNEKLFF,TGTGCCAGTAGTCTCGTACCAGATTCGAATGAAAAACTGTTTTTT
TRBJ2-5,.,.,TRBV18,CASSPPWLSEAQYF,TGTGCCAGCTCACCACCGTGGCTATCCGAGGCCCAGTACTTC
TRBJ1-1,.,.,TRBV30,CAWSVAGGAFF,TGTGCCTGGAGTGTCGCAGGAGGAGCTTTCTTT
TRBJ2-3,.,TRBD2,TRBV4-2,CASSLRLAGGGGTDTQYF,TGTGCCAGCAGCCTACGACTAGCGGGGGGCGGGGGCACAGATACGCAGTATTTT
TRBJ1-4,once,TRBD1,TRBV5-6,CASSRTGGSSEKLFF,TGTGCCAGCAGCCGGACAGGGGGAAGTAGTGAAAAACTGTTTTTT
TRBJ2-3,.,TRBD2,TRBV27,CASSTAYGTSGADTQYF,TGTGCCAGCAGTACAGCCTACGGGACTAGCGGGGCTGATACGCAGTATTTT
TRBJ2-2,.,.,TRBV10-3,CAISERLVTGELFF,TGTGCCATCAGTGAAAGACTTGTAACCGGGGAGCTGTTTTTT
TRBJ1-1,.,.,TRBV6-4,CASSDWGGSEAFF,TGTGCCAGCAGTGACTGGGGGGGTTCTGAAGCTTTCTTT
TRBJ1-2,.,.,TRBV4-1,CASSQEWGANYGYTF,TGCGCCAGCAGCCAAGAATGGGGGGCTAACTATGGCTACACCTTC
TRBJ2-3,.,TRBD2,TRBV10-1,CASSELVSGGADTQYF,TGCGCCAGCAGTGAGTTGGTATCGGGAGGGGCAGATACGCAGTATTTT
TRBJ1-5,.,.,TRBV30,CAWSVEQAHQPQHF,TGTGCCTGGAGTGTAGAGCAGGCCCATCAGCCCCAGCATTTT
TRBJ2-7,.,TRBD2,TRBV7-2,CASSLREGAYEQYF,TGTGCCAGCAGCTTACGGGAGGGCGCCTACGAGCAGTACTTC
TRBJ2-2,.,TRBD2,TRBV27,CASSLLGGRAAGELFF,TGTGCCAGCAGTCTTCTAGGCGGGAGGGCCGCCGGGGAGCTGTTTTTT
TRBJ2-7,.,TRBD2,TRBV25-1,CASSGSSGRAYEQYF,TGTGCCAGCAGTGGGTCTAGCGGGAGAGCCTACGAGCAGTACTTC
TRBJ1-4,few,TRBD1,TRBV5-1,CASSHGTANEKLFF,TGCGCCAGCAGCCATGGGACAGCTAATGAAAAACTGTTTTTT
TRBJ2-1,.,.,TRBV15,CATSRVKLTINEQFF,TGTGCCACCAGCAGAGTTAAACTGACAATCAATGAGCAGTTCTTC
TRBJ2-1,.,.,TRBV6-2/TRBV6-3,CASSYSWGGSSYNEQFF,TGTGCCAGCAGTTACTCGTGGGGCGGAAGCTCCTACAATGAGCAGTTCTTC
TRBJ2-3,.,TRBD2,TRBV19,CASGRALAGASTSTDTQYF,TGTGCCAGTGGGAGGGCACTAGCGGGAGCCTCCACTAGCACAGATACGCAGTATTTT
TRBJ1-6,few,.,TRBV11-2,CASSSADSYNSPLHF,TGTGCCAGCAGCTCCGCGGACAGCTATAATTCACCCCTCCACTTT
TRBJ2-7,.,TRBD1,TRBV13,CASSLRQGSEQYF,TGTGCCAGCAGCTTACGACAGGGAAGCGAGCAGTACTTC
TRBJ2-3,.,TRBD2,TRBV19,CASSILLPAGRADTQYF,TGTGCCAGTAGTATCTTACTTCCAGCGGGGAGGGCAGATACGCAGTATTTT
TRBJ1-4,.,.,TRBV27,CASSPLPISEKLFF,TGTGCCAGCAGTCCCCTTCCCATTAGTGAAAAACTGTTTTTT
TRBJ2-6,.,TRBD2,TRBV2,CASSGASGKFGSGANVLTF,TGTGCCAGCAGTGGGGCTAGCGGGAAATTCGGCTCTGGGGCCAACGTCCTGACTTTC
TRBJ2-1,.,.,TRBV5-1,CASSPLATAHNEQFF,TGCGCCAGCAGCCCCCTAGCGACTGCTCACAATGAGCAGTTCTTC
TRBJ1-1,.,.,TRBV19,CASSINTIEGEAEAFF,TGTGCCAGTAGTATAAACACCATTGAAGGGGAGGCTGAAGCTTTCTTT
TRBJ2-1,.,.,TRBV2,CASSYGGPYNEQFF,TGTGCCAGCAGTTACGGAGGGCCCTACAATGAGCAGTTCTTC
TRBJ2-7,many,.,TRBV5-4,CASSLARTAYEQYF,TGTGCCAGCAGCTTGGCCCGGACAGCTTACGAGCAGTACTTC
TRBJ2-2,once,TRBD1,TRBV12-5,CASGTGYDGELFF,TGTGCTAGTGGGACAGGGTATGACGGGGAGCTGTTTTTT
TRBJ2-3,.,.,TRBV6-2/TRBV6-3,CASSYRILDLKNTDTQYF,TGTGCCAGCAGTTACCGAATACTAGATCTTAAAAACACAGATACGCAGTATTTT
TRBJ1-5,once,.,TRBV18,CASSPPGGEQPQHF,TGTGCCAGCTCACCACCGGGAGGGGAGCAGCCCCAGCATTTT
TRBJ2-2,.,TRBD2,TRBV5-1,CASSLVLAGAGTGELFF,TGCGCCAGCAGCTTGGTATTAGCGGGAGCGGGCACCGGGGAGCTGTTTTTT
TRBJ1-1,.,.,TRBV6-1,CASSEPYVGGTEAFF,TGTGCCAGCAGTGAACCGTATGTGGGGGGCACTGAAGCTTTCTTT
TRBJ1-4,.,.,TRBV5-6,CASRSGVATNEKLFF,TGTGCCAGCAGGTCCGGAGTCGCAACTAATGAAAAACTGTTTTTT
TRBJ1-1,.,TRBD1,TRBV29-1,CSVTTGDGTEAFF,TGCAGCGTGACGACAGGGGATGGAACTGAAGCTTTCTTT
TRBJ2-7,.,.,TRBV3-1/TRBV3-2,CASSQSLGSYEQYF,TGTGCCAGCAGCCAAAGTCTAGGCTCCTACGAGCAGTACTTC
TRBJ1-5,.,TRBD1,TRBV29-1,CSVETGDGQPQHF,TGCAGCGTTGAGACAGGGGATGGTCAGCCCCAGCATTTT
TRBJ2-1,.,TRBD2,TRBV19,CASRLAGLAINEQFF,TGTGCCAGTAGACTAGCGGGACTAGCTATCAATGAGCAGTTCTTC
TRBJ2-2,.,TRBD2,TRBV6-6,CASSQRTSGTGELFF,TGTGCCAGCAGTCAGCGGACTAGCGGGACCGGGGAGCTGTTTTTT
TRBJ1-5,.,.,TRBV11-2,CASSLAKAAGFPQHF,TGTGCCAGCAGCTTAGCTAAGGCGGCTGGTTTCCCCCAGCATTTT
TRBJ2-7,.,TRBD1,TRBV5-6,CASSLETGQGSYEQYF,TGTGCCAGCAGCTTAGAAACGGGACAGGGGTCCTACGAGCAGTACTTC
TRBJ1-2,.,TRBD1,TRBV19,CASSIEGTGAFYGYTF,TGTGCCAGTAGTATAGAGGGGACAGGGGCTTTCTATGGCTACACCTTC
TRBJ1-2,.,.,TRBV3-1/TRBV3-2,CASSQAAGSAGYTF,TGTGCCAGCAGCCAAGCAGCAGGGTCCGCTGGCTACACCTTC
TRBJ2-5,.,.,TRBV7-9,CASSLGPQETQYF,TGTGCCAGCAGCTTAGGGCCTCAAGAGACCCAGTACTTC
TRBJ2-5,once,TRBD2,TRBV3-1/TRBV3-2,CASSHLTSGGALAETQYF,TGTGCCAGCAGCCATCTGACTAGCGGGGGGGCCCTCGCTGAGACCCAGTACTTC